A single count supports the clone carrying this T cell receptor (beta chain). The data stem from a study of T cell responses to AZD1222 COVID-19 vaccine. Trimming cost V 1 base and J 2 bases, with 9 bases left between them. Germline lookup yields CDR1 SGHTA and CDR2 FQGTGA. This CDR3 region has 14 residues. Repertoires were generated with immunoSEQ multiplex PCR, while TCRdb's copy carries only in-frame clones and drops some. The repertoire consists of around 150,000 clones, with less than 95% occurring once and the leading ten covering roughly 7.5%. The material sequenced was peripheral blood, taken 28 days after the second dose of the MenACWY control vaccine. The chain links TRBV7-3 to TRBJ2-7; D is ambiguous. This clonotype was obtained from an adult who received the MenACWY meningococcal vaccine as a control. The CDR3 spells CASSLMDGPYEQYF. The CDR3 DNA is TGTGCCAGCAGCTTAATGGACGGACCCTACGAGCAGTACTTC.